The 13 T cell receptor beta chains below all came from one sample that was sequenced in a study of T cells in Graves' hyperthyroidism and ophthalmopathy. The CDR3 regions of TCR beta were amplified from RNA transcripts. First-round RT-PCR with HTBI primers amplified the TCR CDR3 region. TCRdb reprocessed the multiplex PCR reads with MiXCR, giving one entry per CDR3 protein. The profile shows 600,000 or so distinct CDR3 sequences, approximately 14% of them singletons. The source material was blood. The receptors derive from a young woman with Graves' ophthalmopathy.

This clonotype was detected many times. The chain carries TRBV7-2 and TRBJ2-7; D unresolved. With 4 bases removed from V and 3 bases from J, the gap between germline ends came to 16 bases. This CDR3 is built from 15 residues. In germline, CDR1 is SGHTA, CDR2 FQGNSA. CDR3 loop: CASSYGPEHIYEQYF. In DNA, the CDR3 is TGTGCCAGCAGCTACGGACCAGAACATATCTACGAGCAGTACTTC. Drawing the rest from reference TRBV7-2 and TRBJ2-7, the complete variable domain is GAGVSQSPSNKVTEKGKDVELRCDPISGHTALYWYRQSLGQGLEFLIYFQGNSAPDKSGLPSDRFSAERTGGSVSTLTIQRTQQEDSAVYLCASSYGPEHIYEQYFGPGTRLTVT.

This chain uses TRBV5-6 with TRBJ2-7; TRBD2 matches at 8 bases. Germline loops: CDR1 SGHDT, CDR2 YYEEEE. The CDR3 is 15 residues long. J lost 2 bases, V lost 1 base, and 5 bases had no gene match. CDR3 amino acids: CASSLSGRWTYEQYF. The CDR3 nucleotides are TGTGCCAGCAGCTTGAGCGGGAGATGGACCTACGAGCAGTACTTC.

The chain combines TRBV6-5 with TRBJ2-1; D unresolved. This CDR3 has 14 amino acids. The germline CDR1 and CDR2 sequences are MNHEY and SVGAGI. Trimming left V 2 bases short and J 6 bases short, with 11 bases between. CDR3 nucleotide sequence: TGTGCCAGCAGTTACGGTCTAGACCGCAATGAGCAGTTCTTC. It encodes CASSYGLDRNEQFF.

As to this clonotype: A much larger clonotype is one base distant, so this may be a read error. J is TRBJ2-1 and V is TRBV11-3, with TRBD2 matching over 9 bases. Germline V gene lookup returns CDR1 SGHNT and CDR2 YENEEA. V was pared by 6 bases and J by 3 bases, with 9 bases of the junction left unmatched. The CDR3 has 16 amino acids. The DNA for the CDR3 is TGTGCCAGCAGTCCCTCTAGCGGGATCGTCTACAATGAGCAGTTCTTC. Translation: CASSPSSGIVYNEQFF.

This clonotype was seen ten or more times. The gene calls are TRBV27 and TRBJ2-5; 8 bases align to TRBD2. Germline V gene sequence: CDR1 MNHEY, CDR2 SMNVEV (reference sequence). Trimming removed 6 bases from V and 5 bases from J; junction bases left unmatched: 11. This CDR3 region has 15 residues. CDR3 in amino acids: CASSPHGTSRETQYF. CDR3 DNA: TGTGCCAGCAGCCCCCACGGGACTAGTCGGGAGACCCAGTACTTC.

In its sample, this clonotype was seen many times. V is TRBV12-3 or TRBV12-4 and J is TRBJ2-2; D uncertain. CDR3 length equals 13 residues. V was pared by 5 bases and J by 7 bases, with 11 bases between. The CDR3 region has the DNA TGTGCCAGCAGTCTAGGACGTGGCGGGGAGCTGTTTTTT. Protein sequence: CASSLGRGGELFF.

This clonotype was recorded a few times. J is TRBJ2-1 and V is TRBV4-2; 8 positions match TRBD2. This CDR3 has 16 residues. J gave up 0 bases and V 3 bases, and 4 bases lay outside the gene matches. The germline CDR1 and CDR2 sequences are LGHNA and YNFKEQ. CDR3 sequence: CASSQQLADSYNEQFF. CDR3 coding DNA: TGTGCCAGCAGCCAGCAACTAGCGGACTCCTACAATGAGCAGTTCTTC.

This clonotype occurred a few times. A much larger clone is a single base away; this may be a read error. The CDR3 loop is CSASDRGREETQHF. The CDR3 DNA follows: TGCAGTGCGTCGGACAGGGGGCGCGAGGAGACCCAGCACTTC. J is TRBJ2-5 and V is TRBV20-1, with 11 nucleotides matching TRBD1. The CDR3 is 14 amino acids. Per the germline V gene, CDR1 is DFQATT and CDR2 is SNEGSKA (reference sequence).

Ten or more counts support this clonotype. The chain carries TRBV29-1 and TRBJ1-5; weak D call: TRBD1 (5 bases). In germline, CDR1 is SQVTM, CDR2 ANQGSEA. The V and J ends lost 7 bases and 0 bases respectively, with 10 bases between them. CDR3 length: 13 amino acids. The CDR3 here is CSAATDSNQPQHF. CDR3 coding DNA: TGCAGCGCCGCGACAGATAGCAATCAGCCCCAGCATTTT.

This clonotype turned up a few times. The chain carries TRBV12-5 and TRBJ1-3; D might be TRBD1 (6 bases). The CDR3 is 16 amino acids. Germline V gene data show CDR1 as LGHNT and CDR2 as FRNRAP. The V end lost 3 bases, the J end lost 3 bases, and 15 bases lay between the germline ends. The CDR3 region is CASGFLVHRVGNTIYF. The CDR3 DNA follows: TGTGCTAGTGGTTTTCTAGTCCACAGGGTTGGAAACACCATATATTTT.

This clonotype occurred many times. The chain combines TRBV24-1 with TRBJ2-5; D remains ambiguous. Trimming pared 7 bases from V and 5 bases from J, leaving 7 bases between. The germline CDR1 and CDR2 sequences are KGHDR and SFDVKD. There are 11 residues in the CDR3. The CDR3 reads CATRDGETQYF. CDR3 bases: TGTGCCACCAGGGACGGGGAGACCCAGTACTTC.

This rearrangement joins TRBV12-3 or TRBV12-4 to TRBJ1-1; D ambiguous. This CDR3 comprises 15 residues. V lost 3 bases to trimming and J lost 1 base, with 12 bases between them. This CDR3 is CASSFVRVSNTEAFF. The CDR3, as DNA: TGTGCCAGCAGTTTCGTTAGGGTGTCGAACACTGAAGCTTTCTTT.

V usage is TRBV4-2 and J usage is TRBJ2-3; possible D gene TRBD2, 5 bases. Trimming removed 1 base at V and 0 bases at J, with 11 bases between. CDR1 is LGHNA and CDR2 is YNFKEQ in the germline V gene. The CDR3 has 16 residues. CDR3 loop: CASSQVNAGSTDTQYF. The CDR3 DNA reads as TGTGCCAGCAGCCAAGTAAACGCGGGTAGCACAGATACGCAGTATTTT.